This T cell receptor (beta chain) was recorded in a study of breast tumors, draining lymph nodes, adjacent tissues. Broader study findings: Compared with lymph nodes, tumors were less diverse; compared with nontumor tissue, more. The lymph node origin of tumor T cells was framed as consistent with a hypothesis, not demonstrated. Luminal-like breast cancer showed significantly higher tumor–nontumor repertoire similarity than basal-like.

V was cut by 11 bases and J by 1 base, with 8 bases left in between. CDR3 length: 12 amino acids. The lymph nodes were axillary draining lymph nodes from breast cancer patients. TCRdb re-called the multiplex PCR reads through MiXCR, storing one row per CDR3 protein. The sample includes around 250,000 distinct CDR3 sequences, 30% to 35% of them seen just once. This clonotype was recorded at least ten times. Its antigen is unidentified. The receptor's source is a female donor with breast cancer. Some clones in this sample may be carry-over from other donors' samples. What was sequenced was axillary lymph node tissue. The chain joins TRBV12-3 or TRBV12-4 to TRBJ2-2; D gene ambiguous. In nucleotides, the CDR3 is TGTGCCGGAAAGGGGAACACCGGGGAGCTGTTTTTT. It translates to CAGKGNTGELFF.